What follows describes a single TCR beta chain. No antigen is known for it. The record originates from a study of cytomegalovirus exposure and HLA in healthy donors. Points from the study as a whole: A link between a missense DCLRE1C variant and TCR beta V- and J-gene trimming emerged from a later analysis.

PCR used 60 Vbeta primers and 13 Jbeta primers. The data were produced by immunoSEQ multiplex PCR, yet TCRdb's version contains in-frame clones alone and is incomplete. This table holds under 200,000 clones, roughly three quarters found once. Trimming stripped 0 bases from V and 0 bases from J, with 17 bases between. CDR3 length equals 18 residues. CDR1 is SGHDN and CDR2 is FVKESK in the germline V gene. The specimen sequenced was PBMCs. This clonotype was sampled from a male donor in good health and CMV-seropositive. The chain employs TRBV14 and TRBJ1-2, with a weak D call TRBD1 (5 bases). The CDR3 protein is CASSQEYQGYDPNYGYTF. The CDR3 coding sequence is TGTGCCAGCAGCCAAGAGTATCAGGGTTACGACCCTAACTATGGCTACACCTTC.